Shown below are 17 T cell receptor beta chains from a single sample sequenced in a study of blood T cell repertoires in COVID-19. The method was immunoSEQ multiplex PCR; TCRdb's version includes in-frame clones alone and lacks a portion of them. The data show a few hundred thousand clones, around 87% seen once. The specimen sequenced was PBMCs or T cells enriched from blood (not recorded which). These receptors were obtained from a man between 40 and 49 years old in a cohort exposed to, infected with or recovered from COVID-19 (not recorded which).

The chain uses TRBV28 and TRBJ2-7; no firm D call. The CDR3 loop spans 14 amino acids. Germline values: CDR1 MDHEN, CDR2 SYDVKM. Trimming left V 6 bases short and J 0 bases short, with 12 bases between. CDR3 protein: CASSAPGSSYEQYF. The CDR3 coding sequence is TGTGCCAGCAGCGCCCCTGGCAGCTCCTACGAGCAGTACTTC.

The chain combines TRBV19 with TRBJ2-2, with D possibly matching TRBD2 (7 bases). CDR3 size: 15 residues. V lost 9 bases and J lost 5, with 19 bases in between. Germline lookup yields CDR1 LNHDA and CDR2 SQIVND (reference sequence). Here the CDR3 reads CASTSGGARTGELFF. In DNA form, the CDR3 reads TGTGCCAGCACTTCTGGGGGGGCGCGGACCGGGGAGCTGTTTTTT.

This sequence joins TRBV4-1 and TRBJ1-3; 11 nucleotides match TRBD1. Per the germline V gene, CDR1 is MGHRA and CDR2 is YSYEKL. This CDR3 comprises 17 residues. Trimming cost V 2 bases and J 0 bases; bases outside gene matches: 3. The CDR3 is CASSQLGTGGSGNTIYF. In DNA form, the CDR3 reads TGCGCCAGCAGCCAACTGGGGACAGGGGGCTCTGGAAACACCATATATTTT.

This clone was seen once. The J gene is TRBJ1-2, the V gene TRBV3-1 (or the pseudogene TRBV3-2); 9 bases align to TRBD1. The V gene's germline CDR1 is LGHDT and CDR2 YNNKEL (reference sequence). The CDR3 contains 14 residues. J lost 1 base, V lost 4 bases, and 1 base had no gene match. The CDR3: CASSPTGGNYGYTF. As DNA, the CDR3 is TGTGCCAGCAGCCCGACAGGGGGTAACTATGGCTACACCTTC.

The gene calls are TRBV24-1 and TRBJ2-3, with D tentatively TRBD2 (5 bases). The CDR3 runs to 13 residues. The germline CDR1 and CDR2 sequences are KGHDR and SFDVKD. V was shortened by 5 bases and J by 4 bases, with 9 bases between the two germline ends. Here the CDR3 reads CATSGMGADTQYF. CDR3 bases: TGTGCCACCAGTGGGATGGGAGCAGATACGCAGTATTTT.

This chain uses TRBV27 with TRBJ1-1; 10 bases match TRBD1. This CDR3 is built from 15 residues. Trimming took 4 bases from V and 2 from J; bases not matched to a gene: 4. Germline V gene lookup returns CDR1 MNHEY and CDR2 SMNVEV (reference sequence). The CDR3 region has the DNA TGTGCCAGCAGTTCCCGACAGGGGGCAAACACTGAAGCTTTCTTT. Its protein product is CASSSRQGANTEAFF.

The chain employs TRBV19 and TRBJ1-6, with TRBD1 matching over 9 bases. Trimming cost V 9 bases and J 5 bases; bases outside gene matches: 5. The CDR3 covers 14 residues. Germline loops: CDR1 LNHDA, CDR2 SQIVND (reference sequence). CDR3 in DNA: TGTGCCAGCACAGGGGGCGTCCATAATTCACCCCTCCACTTT. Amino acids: CASTGGVHNSPLHF.

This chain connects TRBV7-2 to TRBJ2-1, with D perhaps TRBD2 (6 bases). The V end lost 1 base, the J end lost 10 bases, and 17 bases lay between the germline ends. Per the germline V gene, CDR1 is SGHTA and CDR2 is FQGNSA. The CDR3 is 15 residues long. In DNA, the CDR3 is TGTGCCAGCAGCTTAGGCTCCCCTAGCGTTCGGGAGCAGTTCTTC. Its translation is CASSLGSPSVREQFF.

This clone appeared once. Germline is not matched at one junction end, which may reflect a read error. The CDR3 here is CASSSLRSVGKLFF. The CDR3 DNA reads as TGTGCCAGCAGCTCCCTGAGGTCAGTCGGGAAGCTGTTTTTT. This chain links TRBV7-9 with TRBJ2-2, with D perhaps TRBD2 (5 bases). The CDR3 spans 14 residues. CDR1 is SEHNR and CDR2 is FQNEAQ in the germline V gene (reference sequence).

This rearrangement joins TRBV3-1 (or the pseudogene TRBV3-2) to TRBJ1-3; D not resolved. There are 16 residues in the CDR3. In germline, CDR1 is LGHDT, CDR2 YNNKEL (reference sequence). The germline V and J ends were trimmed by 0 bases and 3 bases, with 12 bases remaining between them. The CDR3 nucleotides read TGTGCCAGCAGCCAAGATTGGGCAGGCGATGGAAACACCATATATTTT. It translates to CASSQDWAGDGNTIYF.

The CDR3 spells CASSDLDRANAFF. The CDR3 DNA is TGCGCCAGCAGCGATTTGGACAGGGCGAATGCTTTCTTT. The chain carries TRBV5-1 and TRBJ1-1; TRBD1 matches 8 bases. The CDR3 covers 13 residues. From germline, CDR1 is SGHRS and CDR2 YFSETQ. The V gene end was trimmed by 4 bases and the J gene end by 11 bases; junction bases not matched to a gene: 10.

The CDR3 DNA follows: TGTGCCAGCAGCTTGCCGGGACAGGGAGGATCGGGAAACACCGGGGAGCTGTTTTTT. Encoded protein: CASSLPGQGGSGNTGELFF. The chain is built from TRBV5-6 and TRBJ2-2, with TRBD1 matching over 9 bases. The CDR3 is made up of 19 amino acids. V trimming: 1 base; J trimming: 2 bases; junction bases outside the gene matches: 12. From germline, CDR1 is SGHDT and CDR2 YYEEEE.

CDR3 DNA sequence: TGTGCCAGCAGCGTAGGCACCGGGACAGGACAAGAGACCCAGTACTTC. Translation: CASSVGTGTGQETQYF. V usage is TRBV9 and J usage is TRBJ2-5; 8 bases are shared with TRBD1. Per the germline V gene, CDR1 is SGDLS and CDR2 is YYNGEE. V lost 0 bases to trimming and J lost 2 bases; unmatched junction nucleotides: 6. This CDR3 is built from 16 residues.

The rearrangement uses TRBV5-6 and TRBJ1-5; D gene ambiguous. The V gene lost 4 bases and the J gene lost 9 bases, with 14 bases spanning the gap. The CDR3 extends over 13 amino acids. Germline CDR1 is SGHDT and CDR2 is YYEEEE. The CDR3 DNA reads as TGTGCCAGCAGCATCGGAGTCCTGGGGCCCCAGCATTTT. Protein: CASSIGVLGPQHF.

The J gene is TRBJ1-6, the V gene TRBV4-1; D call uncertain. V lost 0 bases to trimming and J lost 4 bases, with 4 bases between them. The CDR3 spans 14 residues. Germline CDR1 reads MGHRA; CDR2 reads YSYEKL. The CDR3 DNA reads TGCGCCAGCAGCCAAGACAGGTATAATTCACCCCTCCACTTT. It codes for CASSQDRYNSPLHF.

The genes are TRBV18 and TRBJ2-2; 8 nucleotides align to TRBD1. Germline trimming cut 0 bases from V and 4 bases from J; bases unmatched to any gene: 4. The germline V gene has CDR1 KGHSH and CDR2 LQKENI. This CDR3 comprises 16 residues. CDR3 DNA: TGTGCCAGCTCACCACCTACTACAGGGGGCACCGGGGAGCTGTTTTTT. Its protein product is CASSPPTTGGTGELFF.

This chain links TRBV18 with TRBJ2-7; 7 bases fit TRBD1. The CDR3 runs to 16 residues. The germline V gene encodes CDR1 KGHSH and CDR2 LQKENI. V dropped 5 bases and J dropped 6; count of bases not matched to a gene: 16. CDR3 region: CASSTRNTGAIGEQYF. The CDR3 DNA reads TGTGCCAGCTCAACCAGAAATACAGGGGCGATCGGCGAGCAGTACTTC.